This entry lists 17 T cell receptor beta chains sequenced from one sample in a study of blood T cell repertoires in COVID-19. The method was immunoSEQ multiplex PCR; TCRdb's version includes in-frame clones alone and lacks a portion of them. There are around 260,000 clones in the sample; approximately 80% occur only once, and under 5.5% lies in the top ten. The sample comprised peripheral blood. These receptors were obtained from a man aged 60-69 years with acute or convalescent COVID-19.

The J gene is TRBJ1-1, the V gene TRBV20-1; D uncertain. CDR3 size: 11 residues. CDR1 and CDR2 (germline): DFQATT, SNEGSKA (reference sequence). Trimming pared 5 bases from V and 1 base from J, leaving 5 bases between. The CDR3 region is CSALPNTEAFF. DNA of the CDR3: TGCAGTGCTCTCCCGAACACTGAAGCTTTCTTT.

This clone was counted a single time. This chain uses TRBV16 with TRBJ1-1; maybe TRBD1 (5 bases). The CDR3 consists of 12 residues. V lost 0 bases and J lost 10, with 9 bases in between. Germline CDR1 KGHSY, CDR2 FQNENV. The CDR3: CASSQSGLGAFF. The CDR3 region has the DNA TGTGCCAGCAGCCAATCGGGGCTTGGAGCTTTCTTT.

CDR3 nucleotides: TGTGCCAGCAGACGTAGCGGGGGGGACGCCTCCTACGAGCAGTACTTC. It encodes CASRRSGGDASYEQYF. The chain has TRBV7-9 and TRBJ2-7, with TRBD2 matching 11 bases. The CDR3 extends over 16 amino acids. After removal of 6 bases from V and 0 bases from J, the junction contained 7 bases not matched to a gene. From germline, CDR1 is SEHNR and CDR2 FQNEAQ (reference sequence).

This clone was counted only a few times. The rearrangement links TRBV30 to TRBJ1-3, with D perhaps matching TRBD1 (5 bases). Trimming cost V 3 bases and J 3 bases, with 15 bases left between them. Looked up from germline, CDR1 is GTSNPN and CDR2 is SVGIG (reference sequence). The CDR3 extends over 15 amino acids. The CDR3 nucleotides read TGTGCCTGGAGGTCCGGAGGGGCTGTTGGAAACACCATATATTTT. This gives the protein CAWRSGGAVGNTIYF.

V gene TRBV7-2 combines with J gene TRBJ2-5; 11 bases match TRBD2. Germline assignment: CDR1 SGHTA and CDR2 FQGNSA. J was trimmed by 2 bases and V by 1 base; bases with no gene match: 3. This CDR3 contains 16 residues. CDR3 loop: CASSLVGTSGQETQYF. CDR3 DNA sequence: TGTGCCAGCAGCTTAGTAGGGACTAGCGGACAAGAGACCCAGTACTTC. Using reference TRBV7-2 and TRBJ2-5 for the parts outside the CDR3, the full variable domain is GAGVSQSPSNKVTEKGKDVELRCDPISGHTALYWYRQSLGQGLEFLIYFQGNSAPDKSGLPSDRFSAERTGGSVSTLTIQRTQQEDSAVYLCASSLVGTSGQETQYFGPGTRLLVL.

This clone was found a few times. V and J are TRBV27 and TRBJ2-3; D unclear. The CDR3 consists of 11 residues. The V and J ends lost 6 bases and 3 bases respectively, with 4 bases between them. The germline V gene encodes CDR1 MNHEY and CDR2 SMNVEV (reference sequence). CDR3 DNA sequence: TGTGCCAGCAGCCATACAGATACGCAGTATTTT. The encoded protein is CASSHTDTQYF.

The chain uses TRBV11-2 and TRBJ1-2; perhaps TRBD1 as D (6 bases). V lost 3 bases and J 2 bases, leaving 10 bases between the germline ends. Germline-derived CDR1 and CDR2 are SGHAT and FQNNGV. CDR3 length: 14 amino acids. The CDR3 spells CASSLNRANYGYTF. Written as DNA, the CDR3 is TGTGCCAGCAGCTTGAACAGGGCAAACTATGGCTACACCTTC.

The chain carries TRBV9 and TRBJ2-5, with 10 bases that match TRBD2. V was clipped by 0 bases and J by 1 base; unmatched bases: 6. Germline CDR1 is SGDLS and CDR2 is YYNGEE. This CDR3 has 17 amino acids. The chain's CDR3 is CASSVGSSGGPQETQYF. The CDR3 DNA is TGTGCCAGCAGCGTAGGGTCTAGCGGGGGTCCCCAAGAGACCCAGTACTTC.

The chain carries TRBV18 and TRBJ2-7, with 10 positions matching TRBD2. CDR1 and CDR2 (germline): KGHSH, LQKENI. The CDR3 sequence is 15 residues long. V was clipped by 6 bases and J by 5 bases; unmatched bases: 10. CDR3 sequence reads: CASSSSGRIINEQYF. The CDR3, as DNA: TGTGCCAGCTCTAGTAGCGGGAGGATCATCAACGAGCAGTACTTC.

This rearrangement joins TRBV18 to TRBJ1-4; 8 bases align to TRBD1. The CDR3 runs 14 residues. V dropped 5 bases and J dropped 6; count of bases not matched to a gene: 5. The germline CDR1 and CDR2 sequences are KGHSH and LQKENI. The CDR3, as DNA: TGTGCCAGCTCATGGACAGGGAGGGATGAAAAACTGTTTTTT. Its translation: CASSWTGRDEKLFF.

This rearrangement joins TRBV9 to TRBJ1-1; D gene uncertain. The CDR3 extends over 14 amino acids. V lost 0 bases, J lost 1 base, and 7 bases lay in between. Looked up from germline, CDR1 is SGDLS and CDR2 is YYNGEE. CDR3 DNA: TGTGCCAGCAGCGTAGTCCCCAGGAACACTGAAGCTTTCTTT. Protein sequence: CASSVVPRNTEAFF. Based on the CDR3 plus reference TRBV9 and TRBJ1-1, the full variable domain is DSGVTQTPKHLITATGQRVTLRCSPRSGDLSVYWYQQSLDQGLQFLIQYYNGEERAKGNILERFSAQQFPDLHSELNLSSLELGDSALYFCASSVVPRNTEAFFGQGTRLTVV.

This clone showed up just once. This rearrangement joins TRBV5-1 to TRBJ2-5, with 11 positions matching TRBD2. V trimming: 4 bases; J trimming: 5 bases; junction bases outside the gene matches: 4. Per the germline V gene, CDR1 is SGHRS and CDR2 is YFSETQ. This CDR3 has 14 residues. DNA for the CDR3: TGCGCCAGCAGCATACTAGCGGGAGTTGAGACCCAGTACTTC. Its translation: CASSILAGVETQYF.

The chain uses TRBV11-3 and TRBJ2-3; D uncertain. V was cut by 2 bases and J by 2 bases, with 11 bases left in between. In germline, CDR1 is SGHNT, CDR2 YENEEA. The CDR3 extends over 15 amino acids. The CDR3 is CASSLSGRDTDTQYF. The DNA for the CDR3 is TGTGCCAGCAGCTTAAGTGGGCGAGACACAGATACGCAGTATTTT.

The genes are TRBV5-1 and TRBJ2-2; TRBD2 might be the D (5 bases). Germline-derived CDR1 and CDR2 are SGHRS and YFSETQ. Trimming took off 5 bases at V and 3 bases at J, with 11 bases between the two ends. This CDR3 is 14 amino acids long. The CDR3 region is CASSLGRYTGELFF. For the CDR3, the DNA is TGCGCCAGCAGTCTGGGGAGATACACCGGGGAGCTGTTTTTT.

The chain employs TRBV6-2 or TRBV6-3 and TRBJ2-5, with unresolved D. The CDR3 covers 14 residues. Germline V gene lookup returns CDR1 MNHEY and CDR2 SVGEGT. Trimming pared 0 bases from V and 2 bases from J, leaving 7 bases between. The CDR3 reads CASSYSGTQETQYF. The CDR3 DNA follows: TGTGCCAGCAGTTACTCGGGCACGCAAGAGACCCAGTACTTC.

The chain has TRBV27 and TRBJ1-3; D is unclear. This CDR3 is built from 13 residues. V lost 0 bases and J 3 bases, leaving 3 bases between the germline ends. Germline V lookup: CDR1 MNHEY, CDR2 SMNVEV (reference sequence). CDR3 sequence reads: CASSLSGGNTIYF. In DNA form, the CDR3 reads TGTGCCAGCAGTTTATCCGGTGGAAACACCATATATTTT.

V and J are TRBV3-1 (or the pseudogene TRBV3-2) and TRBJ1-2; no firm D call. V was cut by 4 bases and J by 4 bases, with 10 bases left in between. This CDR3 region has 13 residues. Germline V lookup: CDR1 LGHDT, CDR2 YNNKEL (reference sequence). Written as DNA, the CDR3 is TGTGCCAGCAGCCCCGAGGGCTTCTATGGCTACACCTTC. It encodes CASSPEGFYGYTF.